This T cell receptor beta chain originates from a study of T-cell reconstitution after alpha-beta-depleted transplantation in children. The authors prepared the TCRbeta library with unique molecular identifiers. TCRdb called the PCR reads again in MiXCR, with one record for every CDR3 protein. Among 210,000 or so distinct CDR3 sequences, approximately 9% were seen once, and the ten largest hold 5% to 7%. This sample comprised PBMCs from the stem cell graft donor, obtained from the stem cell graft. The source of this sequence is a human donor who donated a stem cell graft to a child with acute lymphoblastic leukemia.

The CDR3 loop reads CASSYDETATNYGYTF. The CDR3 region has the DNA TGTGCCAGCAGTTACGATGAGACCGCGACAAACTATGGCTACACCTTC. The rearrangement links TRBV6-2 or TRBV6-3 to TRBJ1-2; D gene uncertain. This CDR3 has 16 amino acids. Per germline, CDR1 MNHEY and CDR2 SVGEGT. V lost 2 bases, J lost 2 bases, and 15 bases lay in between.